A selection of T cell receptor beta chains follows, all from one sample in a study of cytomegalovirus exposure and HLA in healthy donors. Assay: immunoSEQ multiplex PCR; the TCRdb copy retains only in-frame clones and omits some. Of 75,000 to 90,000 clones in the sample, about three quarters were seen once. The sample comprised PBMCs. The receptors were sampled from a man aged 40-49 years in good health and CMV-seronegative. Both conserved end residues are part of each CDR3. D genes are given only for firm matches. Clone size is stated in some rows and not others, as once, few, many or a class when expanded.

CDR3aa	CDR3nt	v_gene	j_gene	d_gene	abundance
CASSPSGRAYEQYF	TGTGCCAGCAGCCCCTCCGGGAGGGCTTACGAGCAGTACTTC	TRBV7-6	TRBJ2-7	TRBD2	-
CASSSSGTSGRRNTDTQYF	TGTGCCAGCAGCTCATCCGGGACTAGCGGGAGGAGAAACACAGATACGCAGTATTTT	TRBV7-2	TRBJ2-3	TRBD2	few
CASNPVGQGREQYF	TGTGCCAGCAATCCGGTCGGACAGGGACGCGAGCAGTACTTC	TRBV6-6	TRBJ2-7	TRBD1	-
CASSLTAGGNQPQHF	TGTGCCAGCTCACTCACCGCGGGGGGAAATCAGCCCCAGCATTTT	TRBV18	TRBJ1-5	-	-
CASSELEYTDTQYF	TGTGCCAGCAGTGAATTGGAGTACACAGATACGCAGTATTTT	TRBV25-1	TRBJ2-3	-	-
CASSRPGTGGEQYF	TGTGCCAGCAGCCGCCCCGGGACAGGGGGCGAGCAGTACTTC	TRBV28	TRBJ2-7	TRBD1	-
CASSLLAGLQETQYF	TGTGCCAGCAGCCTACTAGCGGGACTACAAGAGACCCAGTACTTC	TRBV4-2	TRBJ2-5	TRBD2	-
CASSQLAGVPYNEQFF	TGCGCCAGCAGCCAACTAGCGGGAGTACCCTACAATGAGCAGTTCTTC	TRBV4-1	TRBJ2-1	TRBD2	-
CASSIEVQGAGEAFF	TGTGCCAGTAGTATAGAAGTCCAGGGGGCTGGTGAAGCTTTCTTT	TRBV19	TRBJ1-1	TRBD1	-
CATTGTRGGYSNQPQHF	TGTGCCACAACCGGGACACGCGGGGGGTATAGCAATCAGCCCCAGCATTTT	TRBV10-3	TRBJ1-5	-	-
CASSLPTGTDTQYF	TGCGCCAGCAGCTTACCGACAGGGACGGATACGCAGTATTTT	TRBV5-1	TRBJ2-3	TRBD1	-
CATRTGSEAFF	TGTGCCACGAGGACAGGGAGTGAAGCTTTCTTT	TRBV10-3	TRBJ1-1	TRBD1	-
CASSPGWTGRIYEQYF	TGTGCCAGCAGCCCCGGGTGGACAGGGCGAATTTACGAGCAGTACTTC	TRBV28	TRBJ2-7	TRBD1	-
CAWSALAGGPIEQFF	TGTGCCTGGAGTGCACTAGCGGGAGGGCCGATTGAGCAGTTCTTC	TRBV30	TRBJ2-1	TRBD2	-
CASSLPGNQETQYF	TGTGCCAGCAGCCTTCCGGGGAACCAAGAGACCCAGTACTTC	TRBV7-2	TRBJ2-5	-	-
CASSMGRLAGGTEAYEQYF	TGTGCCAGTAGTATGGGTCGGCTAGCGGGAGGAACCGAAGCCTACGAGCAGTACTTC	TRBV19	TRBJ2-7	TRBD2	-
CASSLYVANEQFF	TGTGCCAGCAGCTTGTATGTAGCGAATGAGCAGTTCTTC	TRBV5-4	TRBJ2-1	-	-
CASSRTGAYEQYF	TGTGCCAGCAGCCGGACAGGGGCCTACGAGCAGTACTTC	TRBV6-1	TRBJ2-7	TRBD1	-
CASSMQGSLYEQYF	TGTGCCAGTAGTATGCAGGGTTCCCTCTACGAGCAGTACTTC	TRBV19	TRBJ2-7	-	once
CASSQDGQAYEQYF	TGTGCCAGCAGCCAAGACGGCCAGGCCTACGAGCAGTACTTC	TRBV4-2	TRBJ2-7	-	-
CASSLAGPPILYEQYF	TGTGCCAGCAGTTTAGCGGGACCCCCAATTTTATACGAGCAGTACTTC	TRBV27	TRBJ2-7	-	-
CASNGLVGRGGQFF	TGTGCCAGCAACGGACTAGTCGGTCGTGGGGGGCAGTTCTTC	TRBV2	TRBJ2-1	TRBD2	few
CAWSEDRTEAFF	TGTGCCTGGAGTGAGGACAGGACTGAAGCTTTCTTT	TRBV30	TRBJ1-1	TRBD1	-
CASSLSQGDTGELFF	TGTGCCAGCAGCTTGTCCCAGGGTGATACCGGGGAGCTGTTTTTT	TRBV5-4	TRBJ2-2	-	-
CASSFLAGGLPDTQYF	TGTGCCAGCAGCTTCTTAGCGGGCGGGCTACCAGATACGCAGTATTTT	TRBV7-9	TRBJ2-3	TRBD2	-
CASSQPGQGTEAFF	TGTGCCAGCAGTCAGCCGGGACAGGGGACTGAAGCTTTCTTT	TRBV9	TRBJ1-1	TRBD1	-
CASSPSTGMNTGELFF	TGTGCCAGCTCACCCTCGACAGGGATGAACACCGGGGAGCTGTTTTTT	TRBV18	TRBJ2-2	TRBD1	-
CASSLGYLGGRPYNEQFF	TGTGCCAGCAGCTTAGGCTACCTTGGCGGGAGACCCTACAATGAGCAGTTCTTC	TRBV11-2	TRBJ2-1	TRBD2	few
CASSSDHRSEAFF	TGTGCCAGCAGCTCCGATCACAGGTCTGAAGCTTTCTTT	TRBV7-2	TRBJ1-1	-	-
CASSLFSGRGEAFF	TGTGCCAGCAGTTTATTTTCGGGTCGGGGTGAAGCTTTCTTT	TRBV28	TRBJ1-1	-	-
CASSTPDRGNEQFF	TGTGCCAGCAGCACGCCGGACAGGGGTAATGAGCAGTTCTTC	TRBV13	TRBJ2-1	TRBD1	-
CASSMKKLVSGQHF	TGTGCCAGTAGTATGAAGAAGTTGGTCTCCGGTCAGCATTTT	TRBV19	TRBJ1-5	-	few
CASRPVPSGTGMFKDEQYF	TGTGCCAGCAGGCCCGTTCCCTCCGGGACAGGGATGTTCAAGGACGAGCAGTACTTC	TRBV7-9	TRBJ2-7	TRBD1	-
CASSEVPVNQPQHF	TGTGCCAGCAGTGAAGTCCCGGTGAATCAGCCCCAGCATTTT	TRBV6-1	TRBJ1-5	-	-
CATRLAERRGNEQFF	TGTGCCACCCGACTAGCGGAAAGGAGGGGCAATGAGCAGTTCTTC	TRBV19	TRBJ2-1	TRBD2	-
CASSSIEGAGNWEQYF	TGTGCCAGTAGTTCTATCGAAGGTGCGGGTAACTGGGAGCAGTACTTC	TRBV19	TRBJ2-5	-	-
CASSLDRDYGYTF	TGTGCCAGCAGCTTGGACAGGGACTATGGCTACACCTTC	TRBV7-6	TRBJ1-2	TRBD1	-
CASSSLEDRGRDTQYF	TGTGCCAGCAGTTCCTTAGAAGACAGGGGGCGCGATACGCAGTATTTT	TRBV28	TRBJ2-3	TRBD1	few
CASSPGQVNTEAFF	TGCGCCAGCAGCCCGGGACAGGTGAACACTGAAGCTTTCTTT	TRBV5-1	TRBJ1-1	TRBD1	-